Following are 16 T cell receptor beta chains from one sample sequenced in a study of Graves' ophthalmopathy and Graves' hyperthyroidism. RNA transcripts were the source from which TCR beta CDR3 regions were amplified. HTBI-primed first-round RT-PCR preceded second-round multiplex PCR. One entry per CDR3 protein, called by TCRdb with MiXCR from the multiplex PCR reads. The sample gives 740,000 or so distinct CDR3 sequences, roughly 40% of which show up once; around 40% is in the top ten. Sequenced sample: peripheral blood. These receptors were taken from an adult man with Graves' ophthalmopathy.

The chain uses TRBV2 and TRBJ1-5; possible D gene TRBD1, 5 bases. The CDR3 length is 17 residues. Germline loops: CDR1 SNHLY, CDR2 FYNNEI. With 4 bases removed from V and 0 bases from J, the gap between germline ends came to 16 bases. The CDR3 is CASSVFGRGDSNQPQHF. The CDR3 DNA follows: TGTGCCAGCAGTGTTTTTGGGAGGGGTGATAGCAATCAGCCCCAGCATTTT. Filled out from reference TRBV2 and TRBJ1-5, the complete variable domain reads EPEVTQTPSHQVTQMGQEVILRCVPISNHLYFYWYRQILGQKVEFLVSFYNNEISEKSEIFDDQFSVERPDGSNFTLKIRSTKLEDSAMYFCASSVFGRGDSNQPQHFGDGTRLSIL.

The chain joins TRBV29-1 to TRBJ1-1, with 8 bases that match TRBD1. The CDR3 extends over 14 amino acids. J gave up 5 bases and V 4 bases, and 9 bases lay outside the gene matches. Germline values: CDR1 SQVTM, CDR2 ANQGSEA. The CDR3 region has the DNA TGCAGCGTTGCCCCGGACAGGGTTCAGACTGAAGCTTTCTTT. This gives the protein CSVAPDRVQTEAFF.

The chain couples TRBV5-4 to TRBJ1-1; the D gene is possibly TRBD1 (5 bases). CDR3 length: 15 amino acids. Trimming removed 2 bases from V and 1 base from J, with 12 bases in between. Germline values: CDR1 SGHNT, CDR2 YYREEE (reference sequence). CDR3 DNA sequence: TGTGCCAGCAGCTTCATTGGTCAGGGGAACACTGAAGCTTTCTTT. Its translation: CASSFIGQGNTEAFF.

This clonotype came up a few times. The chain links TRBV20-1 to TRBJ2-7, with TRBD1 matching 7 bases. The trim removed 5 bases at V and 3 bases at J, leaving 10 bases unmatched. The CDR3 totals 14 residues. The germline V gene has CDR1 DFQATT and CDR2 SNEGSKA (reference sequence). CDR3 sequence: CSAEGRQGLYEQYF. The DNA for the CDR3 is TGCAGTGCTGAGGGCAGACAGGGCCTCTACGAGCAGTACTTC.

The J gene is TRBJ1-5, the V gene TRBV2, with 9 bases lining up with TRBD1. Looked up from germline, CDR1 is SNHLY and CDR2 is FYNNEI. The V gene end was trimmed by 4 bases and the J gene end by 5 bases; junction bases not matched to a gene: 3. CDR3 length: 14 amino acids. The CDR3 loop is CASSGRTGDQPQHF. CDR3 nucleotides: TGTGCCAGCAGTGGGAGGACAGGGGATCAGCCCCAGCATTTT.

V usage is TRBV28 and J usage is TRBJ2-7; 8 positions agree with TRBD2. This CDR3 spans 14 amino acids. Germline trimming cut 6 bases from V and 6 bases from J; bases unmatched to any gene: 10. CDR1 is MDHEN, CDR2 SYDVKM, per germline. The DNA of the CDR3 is TGTGCCAGCAGGTACGGGAGGGCCGGGGTCGAGCAGTACTTC. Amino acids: CASRYGRAGVEQYF.

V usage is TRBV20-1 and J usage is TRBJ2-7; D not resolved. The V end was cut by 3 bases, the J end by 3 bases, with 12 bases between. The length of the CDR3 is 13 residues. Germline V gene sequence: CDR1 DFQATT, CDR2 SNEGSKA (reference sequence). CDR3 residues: CSARGGEGYEQYF. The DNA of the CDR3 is TGCAGTGCTAGGGGTGGGGAAGGCTACGAGCAGTACTTC.

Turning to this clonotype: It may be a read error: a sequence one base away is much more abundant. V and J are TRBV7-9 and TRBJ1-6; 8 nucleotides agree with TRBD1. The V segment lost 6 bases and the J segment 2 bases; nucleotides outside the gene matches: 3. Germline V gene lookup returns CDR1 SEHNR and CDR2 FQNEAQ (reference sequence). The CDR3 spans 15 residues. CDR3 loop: CASRVDRAYNSPLHF. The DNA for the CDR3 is TGTGCCAGCAGAGTGGACAGGGCCTATAATTCACCCCTCCACTTT. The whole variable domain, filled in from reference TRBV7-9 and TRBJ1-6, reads DTGVSQNPRHKITKRGQNVTFRCDPISEHNRLYWYRQTLGQGPEFLTYFQNEAQLEKSRLLSDRFSAERPKGSFSTLEIQRTEQGDSAMYLCASRVDRAYNSPLHFGNGTRLTVT.

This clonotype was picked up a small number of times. As DNA, the CDR3 is TGTGCCAGCGCATCGAACACCGGGGAGCTGTTTTTT. This translates into CASASNTGELFF. The chain is built from TRBV4-2 and TRBJ2-2, with D uncertain. Trimming shortened V by 8 bases and J by 0 bases, and 4 bases separated the two germline ends. The CDR3 has 12 residues. The germline V gene encodes CDR1 LGHNA and CDR2 YNFKEQ.

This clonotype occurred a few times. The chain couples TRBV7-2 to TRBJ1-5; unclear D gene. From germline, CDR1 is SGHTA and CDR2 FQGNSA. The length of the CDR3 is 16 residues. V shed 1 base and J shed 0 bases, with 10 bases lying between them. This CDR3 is CASSLVFGYSNQPQHF. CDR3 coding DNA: TGTGCCAGCAGCTTAGTTTTCGGATATAGCAATCAGCCCCAGCATTTT. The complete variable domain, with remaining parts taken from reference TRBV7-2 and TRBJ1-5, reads GAGVSQSPSNKVTEKGKDVELRCDPISGHTALYWYRQSLGQGLEFLIYFQGNSAPDKSGLPSDRFSAERTGGSVSTLTIQRTQQEDSAVYLCASSLVFGYSNQPQHFGDGTRLSIL.

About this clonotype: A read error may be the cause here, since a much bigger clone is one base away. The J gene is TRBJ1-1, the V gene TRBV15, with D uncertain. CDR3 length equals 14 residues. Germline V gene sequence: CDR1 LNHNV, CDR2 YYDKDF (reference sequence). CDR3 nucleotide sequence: TGTGCCGCCAGCAGAGATTTAATGGGCACTGAAGCTTTCTTT. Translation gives CAASRDLMGTEAFF.

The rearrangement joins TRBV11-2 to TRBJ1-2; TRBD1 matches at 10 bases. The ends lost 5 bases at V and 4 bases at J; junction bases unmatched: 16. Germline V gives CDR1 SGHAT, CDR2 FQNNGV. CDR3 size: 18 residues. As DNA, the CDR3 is TGTGCCAGCAGCCTCCGGACCCCCGGGACAGGGGACCCCTATGGCTACACCTTC. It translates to CASSLRTPGTGDPYGYTF.

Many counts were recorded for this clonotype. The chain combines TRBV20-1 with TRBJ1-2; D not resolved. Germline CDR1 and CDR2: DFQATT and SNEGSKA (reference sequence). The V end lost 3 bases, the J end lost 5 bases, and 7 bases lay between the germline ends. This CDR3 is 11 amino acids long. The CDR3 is CSASSVYGYTF. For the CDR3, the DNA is TGCAGTGCTAGCTCCGTTTATGGCTACACCTTC.

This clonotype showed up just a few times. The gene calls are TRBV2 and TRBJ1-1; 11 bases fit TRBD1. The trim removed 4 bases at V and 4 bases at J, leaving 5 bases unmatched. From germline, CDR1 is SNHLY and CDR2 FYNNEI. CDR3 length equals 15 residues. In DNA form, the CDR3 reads TGTGCCAGCAGTGTATTAGGACAGGGGGCCACTGAAGCTTTCTTT. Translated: CASSVLGQGATEAFF.

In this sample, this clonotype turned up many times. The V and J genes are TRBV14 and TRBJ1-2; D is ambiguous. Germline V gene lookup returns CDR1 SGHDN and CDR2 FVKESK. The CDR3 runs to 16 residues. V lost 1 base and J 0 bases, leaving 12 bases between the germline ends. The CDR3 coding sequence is TGTGCCAGCAGCCAAGTTTTCGCAGGTCCTAACTATGGCTACACCTTC. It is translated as CASSQVFAGPNYGYTF.

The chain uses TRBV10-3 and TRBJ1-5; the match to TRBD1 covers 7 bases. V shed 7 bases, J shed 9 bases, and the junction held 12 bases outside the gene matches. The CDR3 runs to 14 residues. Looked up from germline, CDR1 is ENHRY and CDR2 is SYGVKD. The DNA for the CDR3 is TGTGCCATCACCGGGACAGCCCTATCGGGGCCCCAGCATTTT. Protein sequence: CAITGTALSGPQHF.